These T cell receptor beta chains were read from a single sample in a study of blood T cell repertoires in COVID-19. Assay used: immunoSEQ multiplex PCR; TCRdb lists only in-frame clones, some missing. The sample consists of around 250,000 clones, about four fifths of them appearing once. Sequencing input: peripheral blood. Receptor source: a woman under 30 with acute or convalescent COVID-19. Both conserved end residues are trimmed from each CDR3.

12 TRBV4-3 ASSSELGPETQY
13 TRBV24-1 ATSLSGSIYNEQF
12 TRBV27 ASGLSTRGSPLH
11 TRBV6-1 ASSSTGGTEAF
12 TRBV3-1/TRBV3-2 ASSPRQGLYEQY
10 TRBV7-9 ASSLGGQGQH
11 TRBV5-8 ASTPSATGAQY
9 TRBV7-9 ASSVGRELH
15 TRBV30 AWKGTSGRAAKNIQY
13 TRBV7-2 ASSLLATGRETQY
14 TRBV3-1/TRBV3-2 ASSPVAGGSYNEQF
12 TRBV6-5 ASSYFRGSYEQY
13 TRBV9 ASSPLVGPTYEQY
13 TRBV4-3 ASSQWGDREETQY
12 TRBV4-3 ASSPGGTNYGYT
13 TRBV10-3 AISEEGLARYEQY
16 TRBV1 TSSQESRVGGASDEQF
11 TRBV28 ASSRGANEKLF
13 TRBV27 ASSPLPGQGLQQY